The entry below gives a single T cell receptor beta chain sequence along with its context. Its target is unknown. The read ends 3 residues shy of where the CDR3 ends; the end is completed using the germline J gene. Average input was roughly 1,200 ng genomic DNA for immunoSEQ TCR beta CDR3 amplification. TCRdb's table, derived via immunoSEQ multiplex PCR, lists solely in-frame clones and lacks some. The sample holds 20,000 to 25,000 clones. The data belong to a study of T cells in women clearing cervical HPV infection. The CDR3 totals 11 residues. Trimming pared 7 bases from V and 6 bases from J, leaving 8 bases between. CDR1 and CDR2 (germline): MNHEY, SVGEGT. Whole-study findings and limits: Repertoire richness, not evenness, was significantly elevated in CIN3+ cases versus controls. Richness differences could reflect unmeasured T-cell content per sample. Cases carried less TRBV6-7 than controls: approximately 0.1% versus 0.16%.

This sequence joins TRBV6-2 or TRBV6-3 and TRBJ2-3; weak D call: TRBD1 (6 bases). The clonotype originates from a woman aged 18-69 years with a cervical HPV16 infection that either progressed to CIN3+ or cleared (not recorded which). The sample comprised blood buffy coat. The CDR3 DNA, read in part, is TGTGCCAGCACAACAGGGGATACG. Translation gives CASTTGDT. The CDR3 as a whole reads CASTTGDTQYF.